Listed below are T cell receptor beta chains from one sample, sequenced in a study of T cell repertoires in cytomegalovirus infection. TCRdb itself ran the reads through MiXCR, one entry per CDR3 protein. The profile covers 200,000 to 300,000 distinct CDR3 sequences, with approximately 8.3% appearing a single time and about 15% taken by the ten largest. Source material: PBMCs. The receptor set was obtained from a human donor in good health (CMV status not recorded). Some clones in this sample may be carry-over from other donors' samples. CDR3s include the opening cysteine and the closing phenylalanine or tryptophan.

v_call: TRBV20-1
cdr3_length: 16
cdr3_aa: CSAVSPPPASTDTQYF

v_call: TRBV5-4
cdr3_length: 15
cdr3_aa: CASSIGTGSDYGYTF

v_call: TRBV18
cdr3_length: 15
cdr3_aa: CASSPSFGTFYEQYF

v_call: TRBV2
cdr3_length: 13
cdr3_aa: CASSVGGSNIQYF

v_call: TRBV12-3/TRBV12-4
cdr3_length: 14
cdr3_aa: CASSLRQGSYEQYF

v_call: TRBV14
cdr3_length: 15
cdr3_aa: CASSHTTGNQETQYF

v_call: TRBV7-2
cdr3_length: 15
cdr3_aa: CASSSIGGGLETQYF

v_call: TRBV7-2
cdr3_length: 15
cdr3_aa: CASSLVTSGGYEQFF

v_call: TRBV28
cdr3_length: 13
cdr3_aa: CASSLAGRDEQYF

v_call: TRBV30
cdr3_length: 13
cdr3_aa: CAWSLQGAPEAFF

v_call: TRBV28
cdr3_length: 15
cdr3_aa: CASKDRGTSTDTQYF

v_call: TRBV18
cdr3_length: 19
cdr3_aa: CASSPGTSGGEGSYNEQFF

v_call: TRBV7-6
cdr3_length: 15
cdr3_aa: CASIKQGAMNTEAFF

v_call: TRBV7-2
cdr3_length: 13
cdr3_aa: CASSRTGGRGYTF

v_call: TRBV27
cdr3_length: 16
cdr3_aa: CASSRTSGSITGELFF

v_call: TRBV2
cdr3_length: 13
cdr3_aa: CASSGQVREKLFF

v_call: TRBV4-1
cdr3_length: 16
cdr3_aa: CASSQFIDRVHYGYTF

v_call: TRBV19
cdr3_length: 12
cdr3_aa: CASNLLDQPQHF

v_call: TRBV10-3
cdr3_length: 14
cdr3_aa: CAISQGRQQETQYF

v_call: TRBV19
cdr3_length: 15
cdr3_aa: CASSSSERYTGELFF

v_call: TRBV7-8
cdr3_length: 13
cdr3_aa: CASSFQGASPLHF

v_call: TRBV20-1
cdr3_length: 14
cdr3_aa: CSAREGGRGQPQHF

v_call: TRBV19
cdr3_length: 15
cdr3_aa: CASSATGGNDNEQFF

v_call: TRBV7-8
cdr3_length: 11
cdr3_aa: CASSPVNEQFF

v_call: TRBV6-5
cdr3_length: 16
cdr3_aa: CASSYSTQGGNTEAFF

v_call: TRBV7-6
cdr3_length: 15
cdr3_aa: CASSFTSGGAYEQYF

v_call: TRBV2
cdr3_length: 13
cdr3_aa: CASSLRQAADYTF

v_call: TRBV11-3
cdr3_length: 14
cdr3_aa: CASSLGGQDEKLFF

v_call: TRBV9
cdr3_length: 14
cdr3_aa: CASKRDLTNYGYTF

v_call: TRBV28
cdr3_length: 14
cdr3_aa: CASSPPGGNQPQHF

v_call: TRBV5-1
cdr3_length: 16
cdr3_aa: CASSPPPGQGLDTQYF

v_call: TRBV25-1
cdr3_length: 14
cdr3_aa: CASSLYSTNQPQHF

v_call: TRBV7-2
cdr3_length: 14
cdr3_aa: CASSLGGSNYGYTF

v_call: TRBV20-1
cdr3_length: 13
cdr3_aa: CSATGRGHTEAFF

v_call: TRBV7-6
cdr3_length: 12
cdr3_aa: CASRAGDYGYTF

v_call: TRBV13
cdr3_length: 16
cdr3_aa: CASSPPWTSYYNEQFF

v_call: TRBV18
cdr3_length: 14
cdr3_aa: CASSPWGNRDIQYF

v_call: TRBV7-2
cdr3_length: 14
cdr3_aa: CASSAGHSTDTQYF

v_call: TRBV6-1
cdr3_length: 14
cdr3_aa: CASSQDGRNTEAFF

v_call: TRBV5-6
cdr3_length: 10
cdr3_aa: CARRSYEQYF

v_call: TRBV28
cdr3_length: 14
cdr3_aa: CASTRQGIAYEQYF

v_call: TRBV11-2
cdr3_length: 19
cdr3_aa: CASSKDSGLAGGSYNEQFF

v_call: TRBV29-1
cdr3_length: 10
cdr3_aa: CSGQNTEAFF

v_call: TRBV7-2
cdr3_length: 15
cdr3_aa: CASSLDAGRTDTQYF

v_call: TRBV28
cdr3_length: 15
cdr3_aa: CASSVSSAGGNEQFF

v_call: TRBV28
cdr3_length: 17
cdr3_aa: CASSSPRDSKTYNEQFF

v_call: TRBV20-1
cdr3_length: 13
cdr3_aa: CSAARVGTDTQYF

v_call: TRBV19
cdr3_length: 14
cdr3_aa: CASSIPPSRNEQFF

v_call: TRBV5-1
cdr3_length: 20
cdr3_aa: CASSLAGTPESQYPADTQYF

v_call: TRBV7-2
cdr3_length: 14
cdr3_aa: CASSLGSAGNTIYF

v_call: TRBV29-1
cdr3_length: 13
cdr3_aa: CSVKGATNEKLFF

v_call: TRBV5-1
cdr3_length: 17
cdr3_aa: CASSLGPGESDNSPLHF

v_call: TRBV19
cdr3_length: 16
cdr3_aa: CASSPARADGNQPQHF

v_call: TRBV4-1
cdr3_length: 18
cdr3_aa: CASSQDWTSGRGTGELFF

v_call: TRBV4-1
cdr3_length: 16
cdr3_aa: CASSQGDRLAKNIQYF

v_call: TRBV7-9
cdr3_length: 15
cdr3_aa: CASSWLAGTYNEQFF

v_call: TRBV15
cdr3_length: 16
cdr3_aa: CATSSSRTGAVYGYTF